Listed below are T cell receptor beta chains from one sample, sequenced in a study of T cell responses to AZD1222 COVID-19 vaccine. Clones were sequenced by immunoSEQ multiplex PCR, and TCRdb holds only the in-frame ones, with some missing. The table records 75,000 to 90,000 clones, approximately 85% of them present only once. Source: peripheral blood, taken 28 days after the second AZD1222 dose. These receptors were collected from an adult who received the AZD1222 COVID-19 vaccine. CDR3s include the opening cysteine and the closing phenylalanine or tryptophan. D genes are given only for firm matches. Part of the rows lack a size; the others show once, few, many or a class for expanded clones.

d_call	clone_size	v_call	j_call	cdr3_nt	cdr3_aa
.	.	TRBV6-6	TRBJ2-5	TGTGCCAGCAGACTAAGAGCTTTCGAAGAGACCCAGTACTTC	CASRLRAFEETQYF
.	.	TRBV15	TRBJ2-7	TGTGCCACCAAGAGGGAGCACGAGCAGTACTTC	CATKREHEQYF
TRBD1	.	TRBV28	TRBJ2-1	TGTGCCAGCAGAATGGGGGGACAGGGTGGCAATGAGCAGTTCTTC	CASRMGGQGGNEQFF
TRBD2	.	TRBV19	TRBJ2-7	TGTGCCAGTAGTCAGGGACTAGCGGGAGGGCCTCGCGAGCAGTACTTC	CASSQGLAGGPREQYF
TRBD1	.	TRBV7-9	TRBJ2-7	TGTGCCAGCAGCAAGCAGGGGGCGAAGTCTACCGAGCAGTACTTC	CASSKQGAKSTEQYF
TRBD1	.	TRBV7-7	TRBJ1-3	TGTGCCAGCAGCTGGGACAGCTCCTCTGGAAACACCATATATTTT	CASSWDSSSGNTIYF
TRBD1	.	TRBV19	TRBJ1-4	TGTGCCAGTAGGGGGACAGAAACTGCAACTAATGAAAAACTGTTTTTT	CASRGTETATNEKLFF
.	.	TRBV29-1	TRBJ2-5	TGCAGCGTCGAAGGCTGGCAGGCGGGGGAGACCCAGTACTTC	CSVEGWQAGETQYF
TRBD1	.	TRBV19	TRBJ1-5	TGTGCCAGTAGTATAGCCAGGGGGAATCAGCCCCAGCATTTT	CASSIARGNQPQHF
.	once	TRBV7-8	TRBJ1-3	TGTGCCAGCAGCTTAGTTGGGGGATTCGCTGGAAACACCATATATTTT	CASSLVGGFAGNTIYF
.	.	TRBV19	TRBJ1-5	TGTGCCAGTAGGATAAGACAAGGAGATCAGCCCCAGCATTTT	CASRIRQGDQPQHF
.	.	TRBV6-1	TRBJ1-6	TGTGCCAGCAGTGAAGATCGAGGGGTGATTTCACCCCTCCACTTT	CASSEDRGVISPLHF
TRBD2	few	TRBV4-2	TRBJ2-1	TGTGCCAGCAGCCAAGACCGCGGGAGGCTAAATGAGCAGTTCTTC	CASSQDRGRLNEQFF
.	.	TRBV5-1	TRBJ1-3	TGCGCCAGCAGCTCCTCGGGGGCAGGAAACACCATATATTTT	CASSSSGAGNTIYF
.	.	TRBV15	TRBJ1-5	TGTGCCACCAGCAGAGATCCAGGACAGCGAAATCAGCCCCAGCATTTT	CATSRDPGQRNQPQHF
.	.	TRBV3-1/TRBV3-2	TRBJ1-1	TGTGCCAGCAGCAAACTGGGGGGGACGGCTGAAGCTTTCTTT	CASSKLGGTAEAFF
.	.	TRBV23-1	TRBJ1-4	TGCGCCAGCAGTCAATCCTATGCAACTAATGAAAAACTGTTTTTT	CASSQSYATNEKLFF
.	.	TRBV15	TRBJ1-2	TGTGCCACCAGCCTGGGGGTAGAGAGGGGCTACACCTTC	CATSLGVERGYTF
.	.	TRBV9	TRBJ2-3	TGTGCCAGCAGCCCAGATCCTAGCATTGATACGCAGTATTTT	CASSPDPSIDTQYF